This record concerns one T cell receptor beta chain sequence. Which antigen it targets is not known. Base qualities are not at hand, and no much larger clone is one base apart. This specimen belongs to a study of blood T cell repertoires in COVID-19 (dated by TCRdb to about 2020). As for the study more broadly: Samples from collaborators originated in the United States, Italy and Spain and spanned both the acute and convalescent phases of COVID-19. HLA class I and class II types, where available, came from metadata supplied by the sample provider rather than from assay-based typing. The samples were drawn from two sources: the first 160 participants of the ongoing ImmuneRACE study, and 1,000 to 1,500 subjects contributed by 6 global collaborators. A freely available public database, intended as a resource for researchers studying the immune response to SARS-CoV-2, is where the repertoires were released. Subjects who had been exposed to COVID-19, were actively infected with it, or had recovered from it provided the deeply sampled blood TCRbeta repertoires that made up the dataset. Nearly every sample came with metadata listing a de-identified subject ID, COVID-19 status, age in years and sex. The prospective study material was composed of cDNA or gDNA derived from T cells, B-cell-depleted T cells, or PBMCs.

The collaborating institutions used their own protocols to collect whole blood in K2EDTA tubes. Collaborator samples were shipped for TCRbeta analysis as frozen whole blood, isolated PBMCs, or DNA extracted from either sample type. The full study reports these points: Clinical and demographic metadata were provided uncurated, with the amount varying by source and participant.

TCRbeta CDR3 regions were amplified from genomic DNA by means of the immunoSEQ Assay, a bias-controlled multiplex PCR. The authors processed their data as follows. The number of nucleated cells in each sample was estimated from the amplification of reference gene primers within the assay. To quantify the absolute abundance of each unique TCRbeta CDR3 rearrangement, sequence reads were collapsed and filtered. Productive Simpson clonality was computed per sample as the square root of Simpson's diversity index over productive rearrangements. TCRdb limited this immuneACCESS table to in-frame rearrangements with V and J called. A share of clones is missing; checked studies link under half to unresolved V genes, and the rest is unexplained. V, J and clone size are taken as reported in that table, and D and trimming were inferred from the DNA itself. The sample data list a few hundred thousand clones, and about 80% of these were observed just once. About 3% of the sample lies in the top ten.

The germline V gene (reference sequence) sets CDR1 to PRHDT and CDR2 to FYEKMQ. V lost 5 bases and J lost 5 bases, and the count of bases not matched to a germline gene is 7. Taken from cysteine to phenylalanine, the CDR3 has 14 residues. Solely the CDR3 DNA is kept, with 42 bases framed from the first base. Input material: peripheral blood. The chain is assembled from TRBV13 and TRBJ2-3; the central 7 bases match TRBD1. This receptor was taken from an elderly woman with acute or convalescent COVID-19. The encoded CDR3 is CASSATGMGDTQYF. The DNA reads TGTGCCAGCAGCGCGACAGGGATGGGAGATACGCAGTATTTT.